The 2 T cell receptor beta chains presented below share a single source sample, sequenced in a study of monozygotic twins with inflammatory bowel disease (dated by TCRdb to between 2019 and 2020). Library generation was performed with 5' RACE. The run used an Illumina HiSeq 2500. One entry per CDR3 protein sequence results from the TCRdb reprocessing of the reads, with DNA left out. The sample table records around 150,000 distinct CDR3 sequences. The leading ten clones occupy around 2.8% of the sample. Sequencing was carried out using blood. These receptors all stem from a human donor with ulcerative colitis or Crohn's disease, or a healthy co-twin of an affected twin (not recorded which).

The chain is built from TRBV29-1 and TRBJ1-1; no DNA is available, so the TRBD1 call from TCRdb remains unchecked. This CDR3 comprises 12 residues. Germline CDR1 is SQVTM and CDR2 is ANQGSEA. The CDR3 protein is CSVGTGDTEAFF.

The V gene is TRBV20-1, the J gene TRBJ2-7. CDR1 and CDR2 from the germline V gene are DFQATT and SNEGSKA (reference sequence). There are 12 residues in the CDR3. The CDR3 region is CSARVGAPEQYF.